A selection of T cell receptor beta chains follows, all from one sample in a study of low-dose radiotherapy and immunotherapy resistance in tumors. TCRdb independently ran MiXCR on the reads; one entry per CDR3 protein. The sample yields 65,000 to 100,000 distinct CDR3 sequences, 18% seen once. Material: PBMCs, obtained before treatment. The receptor set was obtained from a male donor with prostate cancer. The CDR3 runs from the conserved cysteine through the conserved F or W. Rows give clone size only sometimes, using once, few, many, or a class for an expanded clone.

j_call clone_size v_call cdr3_aa
TRBJ2-7 . TRBV5-1 CASKIPGPAYEQYF
TRBJ1-1 many TRBV12-3/TRBV12-4 CASSLIYGTRGTEAFF
TRBJ2-7 few TRBV5-4 CASSYNGGSEQYF
TRBJ2-3 . TRBV6-8 CASRNSGSPDTQYF
TRBJ2-5 many TRBV11-2 CASSISGVSQETQYF
TRBJ2-2 many TRBV20-1 CSAKATNTGELFF
TRBJ2-5 . TRBV12-5 CASGLAVTETQYF
TRBJ2-2 many TRBV4-1 CASSQGAGLAGELFF
TRBJ2-1 many TRBV19 CASGSGGSSYNEQFF
TRBJ2-3 many TRBV6-4 CASSDSPISSGGAGGTDTQYF
TRBJ2-1 many TRBV7-9 CASSLPRLGLAGGREQFF
TRBJ2-3 many TRBV7-2 CASSSRLDRNTQYF
TRBJ2-2 many TRBV7-6 CASSFRSGANTGELFF
TRBJ1-3 many TRBV18 CASRNRDSGNTIYF
TRBJ1-2 many TRBV2 CASSERRANYGYTF
TRBJ2-3 . TRBV7-3 CASSPKAGVTDTQYF
TRBJ2-3 few TRBV24-1 CATSGGEFSHTQYF
TRBJ2-5 . TRBV10-3 CAITPGGQETQYF
TRBJ2-1 many TRBV10-3 CAIRPGQDNEQFF
TRBJ2-7 many TRBV5-1 CASRISGEEQYF
TRBJ2-3 many TRBV5-4 CASNTGQGTDTQYF
TRBJ2-7 many TRBV7-2 CASSQEAGAYEQYF
TRBJ2-5 many TRBV4-2 CASSQAKTSAQETQYF
TRBJ1-2 many TRBV2 CASSRDMDFGYTF
TRBJ2-5 few TRBV7-9 CASSSPGQQETQYF
TRBJ2-1 many TRBV5-1 CASSLYFDRGRFF
TRBJ2-3 many TRBV19 CASSAPSGGPGDTQYF
TRBJ2-7 many TRBV3-1 CASSQGSGQGSFEQYF